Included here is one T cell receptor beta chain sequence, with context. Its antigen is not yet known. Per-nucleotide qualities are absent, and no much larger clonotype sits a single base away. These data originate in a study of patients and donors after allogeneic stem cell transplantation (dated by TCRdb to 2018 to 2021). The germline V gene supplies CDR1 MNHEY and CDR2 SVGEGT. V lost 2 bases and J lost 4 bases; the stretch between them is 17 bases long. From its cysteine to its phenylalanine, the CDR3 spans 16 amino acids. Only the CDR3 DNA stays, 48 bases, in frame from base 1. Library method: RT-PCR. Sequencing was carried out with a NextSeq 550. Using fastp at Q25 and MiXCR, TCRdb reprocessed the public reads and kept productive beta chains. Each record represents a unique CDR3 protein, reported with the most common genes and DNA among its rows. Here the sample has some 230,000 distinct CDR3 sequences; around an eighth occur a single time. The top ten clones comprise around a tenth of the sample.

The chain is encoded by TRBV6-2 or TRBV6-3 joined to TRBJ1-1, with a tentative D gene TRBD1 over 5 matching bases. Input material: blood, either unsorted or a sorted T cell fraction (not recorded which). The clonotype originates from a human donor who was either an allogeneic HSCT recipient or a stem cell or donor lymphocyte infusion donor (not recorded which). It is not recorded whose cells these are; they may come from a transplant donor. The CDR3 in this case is CASSYPDGGGFTEAFF. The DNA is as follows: TGTGCCAGCAGTTACCCCGACGGGGGGGGATTCACTGAAGCTTTCTTT.